The 5 T cell receptor beta chains reported below all come from one sample, sequenced in a study of cytomegalovirus exposure and HLA in healthy donors. The PCR ran on 60 Vbeta and 13 Jbeta primers. Clones were read by immunoSEQ multiplex PCR, and TCRdb kept only the in-frame ones, dropping some. Here the sample spans more than 75,000 clones, 90% being singletons. The sequencing sample was made of PBMCs. These receptors were collected from a man aged 18 to 30 in good health and CMV-seronegative.

The chain links TRBV2 to TRBJ1-2; D remains ambiguous. The CDR3 runs 13 residues. Trimming shortened V by 3 bases and J by 7 bases, and 12 bases separated the two germline ends. Looked up from germline, CDR1 is SNHLY and CDR2 is FYNNEI. The CDR3 nucleotides are TGTGCCAGCAGTGATAGAGGAGGGATTGGCTACACCTTC. Amino acid sequence: CASSDRGGIGYTF.

The V and J genes are TRBV4-1 and TRBJ2-5; D remains ambiguous. The J call is in doubt because the DNA end fits TRBJ2-7 better. The CDR3 loop spans 14 amino acids. The germline V gene encodes CDR1 MGHRA and CDR2 YSYEKL. The CDR3 is CASSQVGFSYEQYF. As DNA, the CDR3 is TGCGCCAGCAGCCAAGTCGGGTTTTCCTACGAGCAGTACTTC.

J is TRBJ1-2 and V is TRBV28; D may be TRBD1 (5 bases). CDR3 length: 14 amino acids. V lost 2 bases to trimming and J lost 4 bases, with 11 bases between them. Germline V gene sequence: CDR1 MDHEN, CDR2 SYDVKM. The CDR3 coding sequence is TGTGCCAGCAGTTTAGAAGGGGTCCCCTATGGCTACACCTTC. Translation: CASSLEGVPYGYTF.

The J gene is TRBJ2-7, the V gene TRBV28; 9 positions agree with TRBD2. Germline V gene sequence: CDR1 MDHEN, CDR2 SYDVKM. The CDR3 is 15 residues long. V shed 4 bases, J shed 4 bases, and the junction held 8 bases outside the gene matches. CDR3 nucleotides: TGTGCCAGCAGTTCTTCTCTAGCGGGAAGATACGAGCAGTACTTC. Translating gives CASSSSLAGRYEQYF.

This chain joins TRBV28 and TRBJ2-1; TRBD2 aligns across 12 bases. The junction had 3 bases not matched to a gene; V was cut back by 6 bases and J by 0 bases. The CDR3 spans 16 residues. CDR1 and CDR2 (germline): MDHEN, SYDVKM. This CDR3 reads CASSLTSGSSYNEQFF. The CDR3 nucleotides read TGTGCCAGCAGCCTGACTAGCGGGAGCTCCTACAATGAGCAGTTCTTC.